One TCR beta chain is described in this entry. The sample comes from a study of blood T cell repertoires in COVID-19. Original processing methods: Amplified reference gene primers provided the basis for estimating nucleated cell counts. Some clones are missing from TCRdb's copy, which holds only in-frame ones; the method was immunoSEQ multiplex PCR. D and trimming were read from the DNA, whereas the V and J calls and clone size are those reported in that table. Of about 210,000 clones in the sample, about 87% are singletons; the top ten hold around 10%. In germline, CDR1 is LNHDA, CDR2 SQIVND (reference sequence). The CDR3 loop spans 15 amino acids. Between the trimmed V and J ends, which lost 3 bases and 6 bases, there was a span of 15 bases.

The material sequenced was PBMCs or T cells enriched from blood (not recorded which). The chain has TRBV19 and TRBJ2-1; perhaps TRBD2 as D (7 bases). The TCR comes from a man younger than 35 with acute COVID-19. This CDR3 reads CASSIAGAGVNEQFF. The DNA for the CDR3 is TGTGCCAGTAGTATCGCGGGGGCGGGGGTCAATGAGCAGTTCTTC.